The sequence of this T cell receptor (beta chain) was determined in a study of blood T cell repertoires in COVID-19. Libraries were prepared by immunoSEQ multiplex PCR; TCRdb keeps only in-frame clonotypes and omits some of them. The data contain approximately 300,000 clones, 90% of them seen just once; the ten biggest clones take up roughly 2.6%. Germline CDR1 and CDR2: LGHNA and YNFKEQ. This CDR3 has 14 residues. The V segment lost 8 bases and the J segment 0 bases; nucleotides outside the gene matches: 6. The TCR sequence derives from a man aged 55 to 70 who had recovered from COVID-19. The specimen sequenced was PBMCs or T cells enriched from blood (not recorded which). The chain links TRBV4-2 to TRBJ1-1, with TRBD1 matching over 7 bases. DNA for the CDR3: TGTGCCAGCCTAGACAGGGCCATGAACACTGAAGCTTTCTTT. Protein: CASLDRAMNTEAFF.